This T cell receptor (beta chain) originates from a study of blood T cells in healthy people across ages. Every donor gave roughly 9.2 milliliters of peripheral blood. Germline assignment: CDR1 SGHTA and CDR2 FQGNSA. CDR3 length: 14 residues. Trimming shortened V by 5 bases and J by 6 bases, and 15 bases separated the two germline ends. Alongside a J-beta primer mix, a sample-barcoded 5' primer served in a second PCR lasting roughly 6 to 11 cycles. TCRdb recomputed calls from the 5' RACE reads with MiXCR, one row per CDR3 protein. This table has around 970,000 distinct CDR3 sequences, roughly half appearing once.

The receptor comes from a woman between 55 and 75 years old in good health. This chain uses TRBV7-2 with TRBJ2-3; TRBD2 might be the D (5 bases). Sequences were obtained from blood. The CDR3 nucleotides are TGTGCCAGCAGCCGACGCAACCGAGGGGATACGCAGTATTTT. Amino acid sequence: CASSRRNRGDTQYF.